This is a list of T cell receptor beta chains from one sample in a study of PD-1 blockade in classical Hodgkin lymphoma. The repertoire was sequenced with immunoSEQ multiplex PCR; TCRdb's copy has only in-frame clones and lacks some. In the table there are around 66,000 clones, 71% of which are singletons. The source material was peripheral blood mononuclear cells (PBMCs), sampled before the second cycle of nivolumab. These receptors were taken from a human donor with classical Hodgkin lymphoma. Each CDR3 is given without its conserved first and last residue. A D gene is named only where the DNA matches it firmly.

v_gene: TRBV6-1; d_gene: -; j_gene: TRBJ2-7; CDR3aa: ASSNYEQY
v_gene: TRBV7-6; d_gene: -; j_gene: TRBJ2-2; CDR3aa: ASSFRPWETGELF
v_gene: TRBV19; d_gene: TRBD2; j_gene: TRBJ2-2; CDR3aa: ASTGIAGADGELF
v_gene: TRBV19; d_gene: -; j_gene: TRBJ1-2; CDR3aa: ASSMEGTVGGYT
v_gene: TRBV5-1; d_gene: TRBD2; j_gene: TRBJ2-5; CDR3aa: ASSSQRGGAEETQY
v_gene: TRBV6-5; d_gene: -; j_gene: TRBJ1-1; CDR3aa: ASSYNAGENTEAF
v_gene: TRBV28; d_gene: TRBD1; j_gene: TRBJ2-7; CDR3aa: ASIDGQGFHTY
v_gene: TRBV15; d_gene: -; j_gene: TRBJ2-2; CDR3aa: ATSRAATGELF
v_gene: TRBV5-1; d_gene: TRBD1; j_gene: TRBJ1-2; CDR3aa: ASSLDTDRDGYT
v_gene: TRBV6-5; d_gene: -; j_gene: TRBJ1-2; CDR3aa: ASSSLGRNYGYT
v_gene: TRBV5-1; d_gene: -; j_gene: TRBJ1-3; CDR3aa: ASSSGPRTSGNTIY
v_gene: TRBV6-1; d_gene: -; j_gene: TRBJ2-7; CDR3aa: ASSEGGSYEQY
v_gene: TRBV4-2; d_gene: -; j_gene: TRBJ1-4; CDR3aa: ASSQEPATNEKLF
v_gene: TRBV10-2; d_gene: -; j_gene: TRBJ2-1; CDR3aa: ASGGLEQF
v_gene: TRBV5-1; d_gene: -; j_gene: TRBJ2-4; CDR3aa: ASRGGASIQY
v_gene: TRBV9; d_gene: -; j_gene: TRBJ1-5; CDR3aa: ASSVGDSNQPQH
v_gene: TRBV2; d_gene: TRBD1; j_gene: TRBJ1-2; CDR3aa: ASSEGGQVYGYT
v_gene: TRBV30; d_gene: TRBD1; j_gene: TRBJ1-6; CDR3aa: AWSPGGQGAGSPLH
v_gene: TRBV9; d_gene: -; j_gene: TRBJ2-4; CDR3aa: ASSVGVGAKNIQY
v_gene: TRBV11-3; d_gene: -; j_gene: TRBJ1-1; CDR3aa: ASSLERVFTTEAF
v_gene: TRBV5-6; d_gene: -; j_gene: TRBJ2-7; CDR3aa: ASSLEAPGDEQY
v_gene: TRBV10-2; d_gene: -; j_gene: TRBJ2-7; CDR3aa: ASSDLSAASDEQY
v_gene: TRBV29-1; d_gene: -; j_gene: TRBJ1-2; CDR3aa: SVETGNLFGYT
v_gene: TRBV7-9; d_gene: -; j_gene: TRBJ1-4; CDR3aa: ASSLGGAQNEKLF
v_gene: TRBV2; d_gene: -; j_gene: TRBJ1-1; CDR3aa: ASSGGVMNTEAF
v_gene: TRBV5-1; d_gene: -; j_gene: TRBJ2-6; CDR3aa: ASSLDFSSSGANVLT
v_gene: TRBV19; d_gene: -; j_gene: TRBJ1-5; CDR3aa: ASSMTGTNSNQPQH
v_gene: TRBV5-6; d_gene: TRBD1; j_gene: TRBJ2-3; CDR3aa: ASSPDRGGTDTQY
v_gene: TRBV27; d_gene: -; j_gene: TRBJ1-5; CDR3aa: ASSLSSGDGQPQH
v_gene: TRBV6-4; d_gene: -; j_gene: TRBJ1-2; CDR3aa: ASRGGDGYT
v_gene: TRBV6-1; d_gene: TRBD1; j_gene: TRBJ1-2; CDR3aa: ASSEAGTGTGYT
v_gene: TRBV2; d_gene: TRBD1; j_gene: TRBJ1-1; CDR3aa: ASRDDRGGTEAF
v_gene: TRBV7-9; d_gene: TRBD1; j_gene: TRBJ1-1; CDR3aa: ASSLGGTGNTEAF
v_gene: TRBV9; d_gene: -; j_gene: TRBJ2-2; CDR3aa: ASSVGSLTGELF
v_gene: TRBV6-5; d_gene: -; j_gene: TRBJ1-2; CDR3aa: ASKEGLANYGYT
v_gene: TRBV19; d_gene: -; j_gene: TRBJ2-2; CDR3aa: ASSTGTANTGELF